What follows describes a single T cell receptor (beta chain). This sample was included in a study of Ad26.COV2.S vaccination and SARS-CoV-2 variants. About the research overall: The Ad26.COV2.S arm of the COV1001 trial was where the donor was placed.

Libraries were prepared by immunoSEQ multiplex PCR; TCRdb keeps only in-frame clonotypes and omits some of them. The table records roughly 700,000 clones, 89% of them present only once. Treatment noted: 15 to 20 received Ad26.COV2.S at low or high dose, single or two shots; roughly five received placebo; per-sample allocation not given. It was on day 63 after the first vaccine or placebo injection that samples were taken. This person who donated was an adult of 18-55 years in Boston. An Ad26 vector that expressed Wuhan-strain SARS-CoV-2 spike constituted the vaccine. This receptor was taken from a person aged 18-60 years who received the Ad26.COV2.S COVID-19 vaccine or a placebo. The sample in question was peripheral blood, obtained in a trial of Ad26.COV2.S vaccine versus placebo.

The CDR3 region is CASSLGPYTDTQYF. The CDR3 DNA reads TGTGCCAGCAGCTTAGGGCCGTACACAGATACGCAGTATTTT. V gene TRBV7-3 combines with J gene TRBJ2-3; D is uncertain. This CDR3 is 14 amino acids long. The germline V gene has CDR1 SGHTA and CDR2 FQGTGA. The V gene lost 2 bases and the J gene lost 2 bases, with 8 bases spanning the gap.